This TCR beta chain originates from a study of OX40 agonist ivuxolimab in advanced cancers. Clones were read by immunoSEQ multiplex PCR, and TCRdb kept only the in-frame ones, dropping some. The data show under 85,000 clones, with 88% seen just once and 4.1% held by the top ten. The TCR was taken from an adult with an advanced solid tumor such as melanoma, head and neck, liver or kidney cancer. The starting material was CD4+ or CD8+ T cells sorted from blood, obtained in a trial of the OX40 agonist ivuxolimab.

The CDR3 DNA sequence: TGTGCCAGTAGTATGGGCAGGGGGTCCTACGAGCAGTACTTC. Residues: CASSMGRGSYEQYF. This chain connects TRBV19 to TRBJ2-7; TRBD1 agrees at 7 bases. CDR1 is LNHDA and CDR2 is SQIVND in the germline V gene (reference sequence). V lost 3 bases, J lost 1 base, and 3 bases stayed unmatched. The CDR3 extends over 14 amino acids.